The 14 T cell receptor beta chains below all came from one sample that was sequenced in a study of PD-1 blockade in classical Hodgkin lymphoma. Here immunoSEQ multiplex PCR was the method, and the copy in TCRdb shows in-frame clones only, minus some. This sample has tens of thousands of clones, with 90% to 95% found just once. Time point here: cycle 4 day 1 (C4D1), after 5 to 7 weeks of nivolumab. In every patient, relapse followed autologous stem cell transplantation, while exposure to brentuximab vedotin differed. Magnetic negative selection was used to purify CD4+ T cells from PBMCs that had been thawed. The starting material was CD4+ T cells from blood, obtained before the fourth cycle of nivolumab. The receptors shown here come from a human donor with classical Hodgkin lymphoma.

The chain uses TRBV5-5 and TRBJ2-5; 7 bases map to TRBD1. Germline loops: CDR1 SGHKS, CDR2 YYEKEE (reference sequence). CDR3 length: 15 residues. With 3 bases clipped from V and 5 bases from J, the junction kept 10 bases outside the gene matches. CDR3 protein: CASSYGQATGETQYF. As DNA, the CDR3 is TGTGCCAGCAGCTATGGACAGGCCACCGGGGAGACCCAGTACTTC.

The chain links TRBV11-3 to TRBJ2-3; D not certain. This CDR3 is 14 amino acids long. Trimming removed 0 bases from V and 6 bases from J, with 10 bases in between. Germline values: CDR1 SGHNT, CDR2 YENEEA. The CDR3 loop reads CASSLDGSKDTQYF. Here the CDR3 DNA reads TGTGCCAGCAGCTTAGATGGCAGTAAGGATACGCAGTATTTT. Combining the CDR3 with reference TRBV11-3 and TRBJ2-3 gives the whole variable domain EAGVVQSPRYKIIEKKQPVAFWCNPISGHNTLYWYLQNLGQGPELLIRYENEEAVDDSQLPKDRFSAERLKGVDSTLKIQPAELGDSAVYLCASSLDGSKDTQYFGPGTRLTVL.

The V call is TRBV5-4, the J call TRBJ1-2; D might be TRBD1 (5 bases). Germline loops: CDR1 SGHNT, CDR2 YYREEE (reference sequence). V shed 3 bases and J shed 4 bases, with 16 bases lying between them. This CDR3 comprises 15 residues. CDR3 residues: CASSSALGGAYGYTF. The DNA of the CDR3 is TGTGCCAGCAGCTCAGCCTTGGGGGGAGCCTATGGCTACACCTTC.

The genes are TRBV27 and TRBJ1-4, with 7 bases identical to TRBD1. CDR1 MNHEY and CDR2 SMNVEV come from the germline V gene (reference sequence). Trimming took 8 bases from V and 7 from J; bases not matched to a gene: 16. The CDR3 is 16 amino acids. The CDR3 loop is CASGILQGRGTEKLFF. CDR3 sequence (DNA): TGTGCCAGCGGGATCCTACAGGGGAGGGGAACTGAAAAACTGTTTTTT.

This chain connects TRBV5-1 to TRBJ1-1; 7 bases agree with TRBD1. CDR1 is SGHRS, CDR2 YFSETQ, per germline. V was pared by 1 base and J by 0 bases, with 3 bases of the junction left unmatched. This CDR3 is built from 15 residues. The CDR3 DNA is TGCGCCAGCAGCTTGTCCAGGGGGATGAACACTGAAGCTTTCTTT. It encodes CASSLSRGMNTEAFF.

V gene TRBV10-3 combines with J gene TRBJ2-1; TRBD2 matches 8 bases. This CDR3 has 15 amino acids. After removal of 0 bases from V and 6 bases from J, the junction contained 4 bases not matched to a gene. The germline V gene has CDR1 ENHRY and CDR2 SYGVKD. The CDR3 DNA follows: TGTGCCATCAGTGAGTCTGGACTAGCTGCCAATGAGCAGTTCTTC. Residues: CAISESGLAANEQFF.

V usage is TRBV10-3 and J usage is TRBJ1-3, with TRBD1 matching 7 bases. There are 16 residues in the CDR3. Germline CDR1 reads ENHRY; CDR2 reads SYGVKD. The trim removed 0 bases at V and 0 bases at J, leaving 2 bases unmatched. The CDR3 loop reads CAISESQGYSGNTIYF. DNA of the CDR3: TGTGCCATCAGTGAGTCACAGGGGTACTCTGGAAACACCATATATTTT.

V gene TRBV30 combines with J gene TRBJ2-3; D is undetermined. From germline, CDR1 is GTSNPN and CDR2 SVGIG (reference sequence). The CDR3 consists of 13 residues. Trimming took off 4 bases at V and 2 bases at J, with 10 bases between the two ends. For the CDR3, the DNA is TGTGCCTGGACGGGCCCCTACACAGATACGCAGTATTTT. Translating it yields CAWTGPYTDTQYF.

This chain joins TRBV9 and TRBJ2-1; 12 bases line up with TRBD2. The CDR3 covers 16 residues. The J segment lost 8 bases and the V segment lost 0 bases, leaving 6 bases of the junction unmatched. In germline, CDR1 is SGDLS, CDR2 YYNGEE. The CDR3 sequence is CASSVGLAGGVDEQFF. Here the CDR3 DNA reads TGTGCCAGCAGCGTAGGGCTAGCGGGAGGGGTCGATGAGCAGTTCTTC.

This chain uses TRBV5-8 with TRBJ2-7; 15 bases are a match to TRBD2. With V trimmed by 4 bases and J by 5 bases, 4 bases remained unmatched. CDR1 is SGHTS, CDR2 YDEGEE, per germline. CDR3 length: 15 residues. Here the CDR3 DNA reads TGTGCCAGCAGCCTGGGACTAGCGGGAGGCCACGAGCAGTACTTC. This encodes CASSLGLAGGHEQYF.

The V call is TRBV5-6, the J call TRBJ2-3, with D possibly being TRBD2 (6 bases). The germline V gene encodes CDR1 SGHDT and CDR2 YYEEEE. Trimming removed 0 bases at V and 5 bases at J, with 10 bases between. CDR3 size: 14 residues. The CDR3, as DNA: TGTGCCAGCAGCTTGGGGCTAGCGAAAGATACGCAGTATTTT. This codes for CASSLGLAKDTQYF.

The DNA of the CDR3 is TGTGCCAGTAGCCGGGGCTGGAACACCGGGGAGCTGTTTTTT. Translating gives CASSRGWNTGELFF. The chain links TRBV19 to TRBJ2-2, with D possibly called TRBD1 or TRBD2 (5 bases each). V was trimmed by 6 bases and J by 1 base, leaving 9 bases between them. This CDR3 comprises 14 residues. Germline V gives CDR1 LNHDA, CDR2 SQIVND (reference sequence).

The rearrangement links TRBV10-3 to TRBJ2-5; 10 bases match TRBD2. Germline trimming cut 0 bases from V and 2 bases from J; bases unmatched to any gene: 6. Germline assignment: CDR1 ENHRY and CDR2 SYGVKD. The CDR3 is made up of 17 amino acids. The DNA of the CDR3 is TGTGCCATCAGTGAGTCGAAAACTAGCGGGAATCAAGAGACCCAGTACTTC. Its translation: CAISESKTSGNQETQYF.

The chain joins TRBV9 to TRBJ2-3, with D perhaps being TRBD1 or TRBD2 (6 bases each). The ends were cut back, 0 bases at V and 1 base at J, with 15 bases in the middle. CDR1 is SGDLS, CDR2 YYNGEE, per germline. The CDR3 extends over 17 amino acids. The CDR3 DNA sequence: TGTGCCAGCAGCGTAGGGATGAGGAGGGGGGGCACAGATACGCAGTATTTT. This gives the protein CASSVGMRRGGTDTQYF.